Below, 11 T cell receptor beta chains from the same sample are listed, as sequenced in a study of T-cell memory formation after mild COVID-19. TCRdb recomputed calls from the 5' RACE reads with MiXCR, one row per CDR3 protein. In the table there are about 470,000 distinct CDR3 sequences, approximately 23% of which are singletons. Sequenced: PBMCs or a T cell subset sorted from them (not recorded which). The source of these receptors is an adult woman who had mild COVID-19 (a few samples of this study predate the infection). Cell type and time point are not known.

In its sample, this clonotype was seen a few times. The J gene is TRBJ2-3, the V gene TRBV25-1; D call uncertain. This CDR3 comprises 11 residues. Trimming stripped 6 bases from V and 2 bases from J, with 3 bases between. Per germline, CDR1 MGHDK and CDR2 SYGVNS. Here the CDR3 DNA reads TGTGCCAGCAGGACCACAGATACGCAGTATTTT. Its translation: CASRTTDTQYF. Drawing the rest from reference TRBV25-1 and TRBJ2-3, the complete variable domain is EADIYQTPRYLVIGTGKKITLECSQTMGHDKMYWYQQDPGMELHLIHYSYGVNSTEKGDLSSESTVSRIRTEHFPLTLESARPSHTSQYLCASRTTDTQYFGPGTRLTVL.

This clonotype was observed a few times. This chain uses TRBV24-1 with TRBJ2-1, with TRBD2 matching 7 bases. V lost 3 bases to trimming and J lost 2 bases; unmatched junction nucleotides: 6. The CDR3 sequence is 16 residues long. Germline loops: CDR1 KGHDR, CDR2 SFDVKD. The CDR3 DNA reads as TGTGCCACCAGTGATAAGGCGGGAGTCCCCTACAATGAGCAGTTCTTC. Its translation: CATSDKAGVPYNEQFF.

The chain uses TRBV7-9 and TRBJ2-3; 8 nucleotides line up with TRBD2. Per germline, CDR1 SEHNR and CDR2 FQNEAQ (reference sequence). There are 15 residues in the CDR3. V trimming: 5 bases; J trimming: 4 bases; junction bases outside the gene matches: 8. The CDR3, as DNA: TGTGCCAGCAGCCGGGGGGGCTTCGTCGCAGATACGCAGTATTTT. This gives the protein CASSRGGFVADTQYF.

The rearrangement uses TRBV9 and TRBJ2-1; 10 nucleotides agree with TRBD2. Losses at the gene ends were 0 bases for V and 5 bases for J; bases not matched to a gene: 5. Looked up from germline, CDR1 is SGDLS and CDR2 is YYNGEE. The CDR3 has 16 amino acids. CDR3 region: CASSVGLAGAHNEQFF. The DNA of the CDR3 is TGTGCCAGCAGCGTAGGGCTAGCGGGAGCCCACAATGAGCAGTTCTTC.

The chain is built from TRBV4-1 and TRBJ2-3, with 11 nucleotides matching TRBD2. Trimming at V came to 3 bases and at J to 5 bases, leaving 4 bases not matched to a gene. The CDR3 extends over 15 amino acids. Germline assignment: CDR1 MGHRA and CDR2 YSYEKL. The CDR3 region has the DNA TGCGCCAGCAGCCAGGGACTAGCGGTGGTAGATACGCAGTATTTT. Its translation is CASSQGLAVVDTQYF.

The chain uses TRBV4-2 and TRBJ1-1; D is ambiguous. Germline CDR1 LGHNA, CDR2 YNFKEQ. V lost 5 bases to trimming and J lost 3 bases, with 7 bases between them. The CDR3 loop spans 12 amino acids. CDR3 protein: CASSRRDTEAFF. The DNA for the CDR3 is TGTGCCAGCAGCAGGCGGGACACTGAAGCTTTCTTT.

A note on this clonotype: One end of the junction fails to match germline, which may point to a read error. The rearrangement uses TRBV27 and TRBJ1-2; no reliable D call. Germline V CDR1 and CDR2: MNHEY, SMNVEV (reference sequence). CDR3 size: 12 residues. Here the CDR3 DNA reads TGTGCCAGAAGTTTAAAGGGCTATGGCTACACCTTC. This translates into CARSLKGYGYTF.

This clonotype showed up just a few times. The V call is TRBV5-1, the J call TRBJ2-1; possibly TRBD1 or TRBD2 for D (5 bases each). The germline V gene encodes CDR1 SGHRS and CDR2 YFSETQ. Trimming removed 0 bases from V and 3 bases from J, with 10 bases in between. There are 15 residues in the CDR3. The CDR3 is CASSLGDGVYNEQFF. The CDR3 region has the DNA TGCGCCAGCAGCTTGGGGGACGGAGTCTACAATGAGCAGTTCTTC.

The chain couples TRBV20-1 to TRBJ1-2; D remains ambiguous. CDR3 length equals 15 residues. CDR1 is DFQATT, CDR2 SNEGSKA, per germline (reference sequence). V lost 0 bases and J 0 bases, leaving 11 bases between the germline ends. CDR3 nucleotide sequence: TGCAGTGCTAGAGATCCGCACCTCACTAACTATGGCTACACCTTC. Amino acid sequence: CSARDPHLTNYGYTF.

This clonotype was seen a handful of times. CDR3 sequence: CASSSHRLAVVYTQYF. In nucleotides, the CDR3 is TGTGCCAGCAGTTCCCACCGACTAGCGGTCGTTTATACGCAGTATTTT. The chain employs TRBV12-3 or TRBV12-4 and TRBJ2-3; 9 nucleotides align to TRBD2. After removal of 4 bases from V and 7 bases from J, the junction contained 12 bases not matched to a gene. CDR3 length: 16 residues.

The chain recombines TRBV29-1 with TRBJ1-5; the match to TRBD1 covers 8 bases. The trim removed 3 bases at V and 2 bases at J, leaving 3 bases unmatched. The CDR3 is made up of 14 amino acids. Germline CDR1 SQVTM, CDR2 ANQGSEA. This CDR3 is CSVEVTGGNQPQHF. The CDR3 DNA follows: TGCAGCGTTGAGGTGACAGGGGGCAATCAGCCCCAGCATTTT.